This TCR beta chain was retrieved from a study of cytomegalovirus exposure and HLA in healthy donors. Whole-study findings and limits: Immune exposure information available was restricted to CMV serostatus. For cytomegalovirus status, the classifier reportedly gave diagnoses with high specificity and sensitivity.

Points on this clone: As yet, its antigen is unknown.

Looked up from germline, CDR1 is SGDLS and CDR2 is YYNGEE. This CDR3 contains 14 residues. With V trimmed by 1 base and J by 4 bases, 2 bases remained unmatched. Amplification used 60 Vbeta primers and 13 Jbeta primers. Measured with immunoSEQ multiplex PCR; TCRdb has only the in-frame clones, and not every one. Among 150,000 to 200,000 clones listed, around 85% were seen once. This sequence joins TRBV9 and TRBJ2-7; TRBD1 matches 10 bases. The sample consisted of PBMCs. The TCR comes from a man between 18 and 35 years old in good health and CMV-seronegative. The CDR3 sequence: CASSVRDRGYEQYF. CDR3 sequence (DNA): TGTGCCAGCAGCGTAAGGGACAGGGGTTACGAGCAGTACTTC.